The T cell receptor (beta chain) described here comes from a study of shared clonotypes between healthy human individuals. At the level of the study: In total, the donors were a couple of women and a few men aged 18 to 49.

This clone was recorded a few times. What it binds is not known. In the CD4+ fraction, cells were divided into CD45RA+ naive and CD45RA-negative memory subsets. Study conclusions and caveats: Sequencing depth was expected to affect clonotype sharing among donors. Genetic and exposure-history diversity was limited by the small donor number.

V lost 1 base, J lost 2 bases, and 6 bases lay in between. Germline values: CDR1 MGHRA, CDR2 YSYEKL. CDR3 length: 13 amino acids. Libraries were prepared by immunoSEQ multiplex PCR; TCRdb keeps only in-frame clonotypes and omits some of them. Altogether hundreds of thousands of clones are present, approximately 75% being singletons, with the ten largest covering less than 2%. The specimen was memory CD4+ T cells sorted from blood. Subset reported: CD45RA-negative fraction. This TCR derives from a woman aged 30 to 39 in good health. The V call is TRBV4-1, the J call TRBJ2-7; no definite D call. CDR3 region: CASSQVVAYEQYF. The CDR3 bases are TGCGCCAGCAGCCAAGTGGTAGCCTACGAGCAGTACTTC.